The clone carrying this T cell receptor (beta chain) was recorded at least ten times. The antigen is undetermined. In making diagnoses, clinical symptoms, serum thyroxine and TRAb, thyroid ultrasound and orbital computed tomography were all used. These data belong to a study of T cells in Graves' hyperthyroidism and ophthalmopathy. Study-level points and caveats: Blood also contained most expanded thyroid clonotypes above 0.001. Patients with ophthalmopathy were separated from those with stable hyperthyroidism by a 13 V-J model.

Authors of the study amplified TCR beta CDR3 regions from RNA transcripts. The HTBI primer set was used in a first-round RT-PCR of the TCR CDR3. TCRdb reprocessed the multiplex PCR reads with MiXCR, giving one entry per CDR3 protein. The repertoire has approximately 620,000 distinct CDR3 sequences, about 15% of them found once; the top ten carry 5.5% to 7.5%. This CDR3 region has 16 residues. Trimming stripped 0 bases from V and 10 bases from J, with 22 bases between. The germline gives CDR1 SQVTM, CDR2 ANQGSEA. The chain has TRBV29-1 and TRBJ2-1, with D hard to call. The specimen sequenced was blood. The origin of this receptor is a woman in her twenties or thirties with Graves' hyperthyroidism that later progressed to Graves' ophthalmopathy. DNA of the CDR3: TGCAGCGTTGAAGATCCGGCCGCCTGGGGAATCCGCGAGCAGTTCTTC. Encoded protein: CSVEDPAAWGIREQFF.